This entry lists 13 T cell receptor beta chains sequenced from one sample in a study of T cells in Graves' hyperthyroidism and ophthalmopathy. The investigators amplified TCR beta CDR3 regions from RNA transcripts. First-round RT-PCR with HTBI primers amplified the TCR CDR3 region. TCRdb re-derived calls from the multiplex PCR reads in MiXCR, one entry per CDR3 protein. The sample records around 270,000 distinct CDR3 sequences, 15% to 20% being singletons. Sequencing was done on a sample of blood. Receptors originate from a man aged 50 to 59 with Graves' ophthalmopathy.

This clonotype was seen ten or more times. The chain's CDR3 is CASWGMEEKLFF. The CDR3 DNA reads TGTGCCAGCTGGGGCATGGAAGAAAAACTGTTTTTT. The V gene is TRBV28, the J gene TRBJ1-4, with D perhaps TRBD1 (5 bases). The CDR3 is 12 amino acids. Trimming pared 8 bases from V and 8 bases from J, leaving 12 bases between. The germline V gene encodes CDR1 MDHEN and CDR2 SYDVKM.

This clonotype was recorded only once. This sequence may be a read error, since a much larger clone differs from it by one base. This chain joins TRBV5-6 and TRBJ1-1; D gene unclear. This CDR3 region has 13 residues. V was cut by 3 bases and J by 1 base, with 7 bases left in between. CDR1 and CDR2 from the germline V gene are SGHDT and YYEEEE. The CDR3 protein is CASSSDPNTEAFF. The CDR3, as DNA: TGTGCCAGCAGCTCCGACCCGAACACTGAAGCTTTCTTT.

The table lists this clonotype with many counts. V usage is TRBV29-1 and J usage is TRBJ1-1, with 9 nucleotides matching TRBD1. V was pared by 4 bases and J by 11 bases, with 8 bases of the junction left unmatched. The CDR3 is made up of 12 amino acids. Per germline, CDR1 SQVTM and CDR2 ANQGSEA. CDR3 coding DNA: TGCAGCGTTGTTGGGACAGGGATAGGGGCTTTCTTT. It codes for CSVVGTGIGAFF.

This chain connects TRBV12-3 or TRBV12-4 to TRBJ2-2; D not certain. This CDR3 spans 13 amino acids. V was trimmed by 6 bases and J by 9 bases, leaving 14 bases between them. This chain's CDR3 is CASRGPGHRELFF. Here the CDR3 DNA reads TGTGCCAGCAGGGGCCCTGGCCACCGGGAGCTGTTTTTT.

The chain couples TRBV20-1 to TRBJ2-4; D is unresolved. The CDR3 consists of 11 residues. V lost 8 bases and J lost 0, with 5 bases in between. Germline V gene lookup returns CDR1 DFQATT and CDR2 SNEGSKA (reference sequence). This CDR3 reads CSCIAKNIQYF. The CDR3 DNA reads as TGCAGTTGTATAGCCAAAAACATTCAGTACTTC.

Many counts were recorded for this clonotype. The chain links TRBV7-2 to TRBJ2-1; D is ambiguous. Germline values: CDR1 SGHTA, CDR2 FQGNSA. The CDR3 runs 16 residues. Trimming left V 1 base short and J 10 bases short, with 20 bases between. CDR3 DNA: TGTGCCAGCAGCTTAGGTAGGCCGGTAGACCCCCCCGAGCAGTTCTTC. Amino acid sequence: CASSLGRPVDPPEQFF.

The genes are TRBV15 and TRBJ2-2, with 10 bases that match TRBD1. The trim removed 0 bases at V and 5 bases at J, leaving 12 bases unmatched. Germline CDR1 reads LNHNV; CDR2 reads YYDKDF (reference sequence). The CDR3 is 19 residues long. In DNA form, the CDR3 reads TGTGCCACCAGCAGAGATCACCTCGGGGGACAGGGGTCAACCGGGGAGCTGTTTTTT. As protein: CATSRDHLGGQGSTGELFF.

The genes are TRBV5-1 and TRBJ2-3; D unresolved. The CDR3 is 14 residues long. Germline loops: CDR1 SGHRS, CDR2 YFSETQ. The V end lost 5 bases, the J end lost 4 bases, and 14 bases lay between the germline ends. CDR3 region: CASRERYGADTQYF. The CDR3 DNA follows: TGCGCCAGCAGAGAGAGATATGGGGCAGATACGCAGTATTTT.

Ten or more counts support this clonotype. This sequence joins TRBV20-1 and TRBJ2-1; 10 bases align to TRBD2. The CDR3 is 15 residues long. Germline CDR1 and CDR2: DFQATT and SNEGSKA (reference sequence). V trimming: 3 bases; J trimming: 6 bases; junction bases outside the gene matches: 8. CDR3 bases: TGCAGTGCTAGCCACCTAGCGGGAGTAGGCAATGAGCAGTTCTTC. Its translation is CSASHLAGVGNEQFF.

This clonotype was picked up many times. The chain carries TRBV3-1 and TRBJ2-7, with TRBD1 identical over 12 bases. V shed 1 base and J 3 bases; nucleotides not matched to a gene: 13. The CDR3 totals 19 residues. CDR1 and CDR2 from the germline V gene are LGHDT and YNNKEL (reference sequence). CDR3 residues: CASSQGRRGTGGASYEQYF. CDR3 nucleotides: TGTGCCAGCAGCCAAGGACGGCGAGGGACAGGGGGCGCAAGCTACGAGCAGTACTTC.

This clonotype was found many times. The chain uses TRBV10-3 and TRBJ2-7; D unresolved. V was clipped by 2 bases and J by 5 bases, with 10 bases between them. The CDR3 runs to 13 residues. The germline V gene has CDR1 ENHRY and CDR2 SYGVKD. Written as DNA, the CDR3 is TGTGCCATCAGTGAGGCGTATGCGAACGAGCAGTACTTC. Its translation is CAISEAYANEQYF.

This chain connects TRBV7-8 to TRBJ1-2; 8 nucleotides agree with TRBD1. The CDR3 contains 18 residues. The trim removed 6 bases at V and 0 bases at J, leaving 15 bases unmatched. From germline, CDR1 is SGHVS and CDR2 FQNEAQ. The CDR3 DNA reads TGTGCCAGCAGTCCAACAGGGGGGGGGGGAGCAACTAACTATGGCTACACCTTC. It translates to CASSPTGGGGATNYGYTF.

The CDR3 nucleotides read TGTGCCAGCAGCTTGATCCCGCGGGGTAGCGAGACCCAGTACTTC. Translating it yields CASSLIPRGSETQYF. The chain joins TRBV11-3 to TRBJ2-5; possible D gene TRBD2, 6 bases. This CDR3 is built from 15 residues. The V end was cut by 3 bases, the J end by 5 bases, with 16 bases between. Germline lookup yields CDR1 SGHNT and CDR2 YENEEA.